This entry features one T cell receptor beta chain sequence. The V gene's germline CDR1 is LGHNT and CDR2 FRNRAP. The CDR3 sequence is 13 residues long. The V end was cut by 1 base, the J end by 6 bases, with 7 bases between. Tumor tissue was taken before any definitive surgery or chemotherapy was given. These data come from a study of high-grade serous ovarian cancer treatment subgroups. Measured with immunoSEQ multiplex PCR; TCRdb has only the in-frame clones, and not every one. The sample has fewer than 35,000 clones, around 80% seen once; the top ten hold approximately 2.1%. The chain employs TRBV12-5 and TRBJ2-4; a possible D gene is TRBD1 (6 bases). The specimen was tumor tissue. This TCR was sampled from a human donor with high-grade serous ovarian cancer. CDR3 sequence (DNA): TGTGCTAGTGGTTTGGGACAGGTAAACATTCAGTACTTC. Amino acids: CASGLGQVNIQYF.